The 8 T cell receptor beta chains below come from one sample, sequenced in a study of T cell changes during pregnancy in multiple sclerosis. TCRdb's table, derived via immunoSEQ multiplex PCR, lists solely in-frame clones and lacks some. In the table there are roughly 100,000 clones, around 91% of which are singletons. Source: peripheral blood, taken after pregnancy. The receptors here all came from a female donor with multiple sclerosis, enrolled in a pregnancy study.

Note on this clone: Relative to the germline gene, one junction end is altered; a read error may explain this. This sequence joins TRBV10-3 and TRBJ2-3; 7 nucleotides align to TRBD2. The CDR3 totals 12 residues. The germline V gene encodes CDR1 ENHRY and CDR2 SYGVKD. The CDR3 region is CAISELLASPNF. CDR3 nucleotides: TGTGCCATCAGTGAATTACTAGCGTCCCCCAATTTT.

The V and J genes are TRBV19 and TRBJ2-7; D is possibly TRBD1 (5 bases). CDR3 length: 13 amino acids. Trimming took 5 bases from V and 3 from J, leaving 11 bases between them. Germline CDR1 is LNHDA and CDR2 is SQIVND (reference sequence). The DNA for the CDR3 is TGTGCCAGTAGTCCAGCAGGGAACTACGAGCAGTACTTC. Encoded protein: CASSPAGNYEQYF.

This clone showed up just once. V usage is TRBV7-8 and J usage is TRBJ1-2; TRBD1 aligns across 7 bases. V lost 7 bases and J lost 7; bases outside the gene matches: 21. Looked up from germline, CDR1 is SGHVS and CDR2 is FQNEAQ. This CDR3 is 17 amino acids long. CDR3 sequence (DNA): TGTGCCAGCAACCTAGCGGGACAGCGGGTAGTTCTAACTGGCTACACCTTC. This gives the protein CASNLAGQRVVLTGYTF.

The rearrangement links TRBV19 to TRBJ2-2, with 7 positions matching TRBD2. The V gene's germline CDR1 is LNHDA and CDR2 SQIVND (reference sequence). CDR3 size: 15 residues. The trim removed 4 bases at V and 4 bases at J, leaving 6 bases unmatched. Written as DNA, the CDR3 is TGTGCCAGTAGTAACCGGGGAGGGGCCACCGGGGAGCTGTTTTTT. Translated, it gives CASSNRGGATGELFF.

The CDR3 nucleotides read TGTGCCATCAGTGAGAGCTTCGGTGGCTACACCTTC. Translated, it gives CAISESFGGYTF. The chain links TRBV10-3 to TRBJ1-2; no firm D call. CDR3 length equals 12 residues. The V gene's germline CDR1 is ENHRY and CDR2 SYGVKD. Trimming cost V 2 bases and J 7 bases, with 8 bases left between them.

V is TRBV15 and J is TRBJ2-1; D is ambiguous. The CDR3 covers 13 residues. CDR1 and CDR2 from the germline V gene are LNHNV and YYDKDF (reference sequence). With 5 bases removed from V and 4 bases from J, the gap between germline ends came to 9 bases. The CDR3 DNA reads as TGTGCCACCAGCCCTGCAGTTTACAATGAGCAGTTCTTC. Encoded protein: CATSPAVYNEQFF.

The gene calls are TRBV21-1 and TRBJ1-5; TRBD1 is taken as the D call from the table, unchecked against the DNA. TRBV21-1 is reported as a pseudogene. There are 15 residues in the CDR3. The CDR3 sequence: CASSKCARSNQPQHF. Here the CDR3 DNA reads TGTGCCAGCAGCAAATGTGCCAGATCCAATCAGCCCCAGCATTTT.

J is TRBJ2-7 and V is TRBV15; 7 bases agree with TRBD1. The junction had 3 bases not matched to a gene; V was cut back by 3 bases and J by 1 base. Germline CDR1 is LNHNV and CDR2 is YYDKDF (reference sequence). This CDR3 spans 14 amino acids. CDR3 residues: CATSRTGSSYEQYF. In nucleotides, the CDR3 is TGTGCCACCAGCAGGACAGGGTCGTCCTACGAGCAGTACTTC.